Below, 28 T cell receptor beta chains from the same sample are listed, as sequenced in a study of neurological immune-mediated disorders. The time point here: longitudinal time-point 3. TCRdb re-called the 5' RACE reads with MiXCR, one entry per CDR3 protein. The sample consists of over 90,000 distinct CDR3 sequences, about 10% of them appearing once. The sample comprised PBMCs. All receptors derive from a female donor with HTLV-1-associated myelopathy (HAM/TSP).

There are many counts of this clonotype. The chain joins TRBV4-1 to TRBJ2-6, with D perhaps TRBD1 (6 bases). V lost 4 bases and J lost 0, with 16 bases in between. Germline V gives CDR1 MGHRA, CDR2 YSYEKL. CDR3 length: 18 residues. CDR3 bases: TGCGCCAGCAGCCCCACCGGGACACTCTCCTCTGGGGCCAACGTCCTGACTTTC. The encoded protein is CASSPTGTLSSGANVLTF.

This clonotype was seen a few times. The chain uses TRBV28 and TRBJ2-7; the D gene could be TRBD1 or TRBD2 (5 bases each). Trimming removed 3 bases from V and 2 bases from J, with 11 bases in between. The CDR3 has 14 residues. Germline assignment: CDR1 MDHEN and CDR2 SYDVKM. CDR3 sequence reads: CASSLTGLPYEQYF. The CDR3 bases are TGTGCCAGCAGTTTGACGGGGCTACCCTACGAGCAGTACTTC. Looking up the rest from reference TRBV28 and TRBJ2-7 gives the full variable domain: DVKVTQSSRYLVKRTGEKVFLECVQDMDHENMFWYRQDPGLGLRLIYFSYDVKMKEKGDIPEGYSVSREKKERFSLILESASTNQTSMYLCASSLTGLPYEQYFGPGTRLTVT.

This clonotype was found a few times. Mismatch with germline at one junction end may stem from a read error. The J gene is TRBJ2-7, the V gene TRBV15; D possibly corresponds to TRBD2 (5 bases). The CDR3 runs 14 residues. The germline gives CDR1 LNHNV, CDR2 YYDKDF (reference sequence). The CDR3 loop reads CATSPERDSYEQYF. CDR3 DNA sequence: TGTGCTACCAGCCCTGAGAGGGACTCCTACGAGCAGTACTTC.

The V and J genes are TRBV6-4 and TRBJ1-1; maybe TRBD1 (5 bases). Germline CDR1 is MRHNA and CDR2 is SNTAGT. This CDR3 is built from 20 residues. The ends were cut back, 3 bases at V and 3 bases at J, with 29 bases in the middle. CDR3 nucleotide sequence: TGTGCCAGCAGTGAGCACAAGGGCAGGGCCAACCCAATTACCTACACTGAAGCTTTCTTT. Its translation is CASSEHKGRANPITYTEAFF.

The DNA of the CDR3 is TGCGCCAGCAGCTCCGCGCAGCGGGGGGGTTCCTACAATGAGCAGTTCTTC. It is translated as CASSSAQRGGSYNEQFF. The rearrangement joins TRBV5-1 to TRBJ2-1; 10 bases are shared with TRBD2. CDR1 is SGHRS and CDR2 is YFSETQ in the germline V gene. This CDR3 spans 17 amino acids. With V trimmed by 3 bases and J by 1 base, 7 bases remained unmatched.

This clonotype occurred many times. V usage is TRBV5-1 and J usage is TRBJ2-5, with TRBD1 matching 9 bases. The CDR3 is made up of 15 amino acids. Germline CDR1 is SGHRS and CDR2 is YFSETQ. The junction had 4 bases not matched to a gene; V was cut back by 3 bases and J by 1 base. CDR3 DNA: TGCGCCAGCAGCTCGGGACAGGGCCTCCAAGAGACCCAGTACTTC. As protein: CASSSGQGLQETQYF.

This clonotype was picked up a small number of times. CDR3 loop: CSVEVRQGNTEAFF. CDR3 coding DNA: TGCAGCGTTGAAGTGAGGCAGGGGAACACTGAAGCTTTCTTT. The J gene is TRBJ1-1, the V gene TRBV29-1, with D possibly being TRBD1 (5 bases). The germline CDR1 and CDR2 sequences are SQVTM and ANQGSEA. The length of the CDR3 is 14 residues. V lost 1 base, J lost 1 base, and 10 bases lay in between.

This clonotype was detected many times. The chain combines TRBV20-1 with TRBJ2-5; D is possibly TRBD1 (6 bases). This CDR3 region has 13 residues. Trimming removed 6 bases at V and 5 bases at J, with 16 bases between. CDR1 is DFQATT and CDR2 is SNEGSKA in the germline V gene (reference sequence). The CDR3 bases are TGCAGTGCGGCTGACAGGCTACGGGAGACCCAGTACTTC. Amino acid sequence: CSAADRLRETQYF.

The sample holds many counts of this clonotype. The V and J genes are TRBV4-2 and TRBJ2-7; D remains ambiguous. This CDR3 is built from 13 residues. The V and J ends lost 1 base and 2 bases respectively, with 6 bases between them. Germline V gene data show CDR1 as LGHNA and CDR2 as YNFKEQ. CDR3 region: CASSQGSTYEQYF. As DNA, the CDR3 is TGTGCCAGCAGCCAAGGGAGTACCTACGAGCAGTACTTC.

J is TRBJ2-7 and V is TRBV25-1; 7 nucleotides line up with TRBD1. CDR3 length: 14 residues. V trimming: 2 bases; J trimming: 9 bases; junction bases outside the gene matches: 10. Per germline, CDR1 MGHDK and CDR2 SYGVNS. This CDR3 reads CASSETGRQGPQYF. In nucleotides, the CDR3 is TGTGCCAGCAGTGAAACAGGGAGACAGGGCCCGCAGTACTTC.

V gene TRBV18 combines with J gene TRBJ1-4; the D is unclear. CDR1 KGHSH and CDR2 LQKENI come from the germline V gene. This CDR3 is 12 amino acids long. V lost 5 bases to trimming and J lost 6 bases, with 7 bases between them. The CDR3 is CASSDQDEKLFF. CDR3 DNA: TGTGCCAGCTCAGATCAGGATGAAAAACTGTTTTTT.

This clonotype has at least ten counts. The J gene is TRBJ1-5, the V gene TRBV20-1; D may be TRBD1 (5 bases). There are 15 residues in the CDR3. Germline V gene data show CDR1 as DFQATT and CDR2 as SNEGSKA (reference sequence). The V gene lost 3 bases and the J gene lost 9 bases, with 21 bases spanning the gap. Written as DNA, the CDR3 is TGCAGTGCTAGGGACATGACGGGTTCATGGGGGCCCCAGCATTTT. Translated: CSARDMTGSWGPQHF.

This clonotype was recorded many times. This sequence joins TRBV2 and TRBJ1-1, with 7 bases matching TRBD1. This CDR3 contains 14 residues. The J segment lost 5 bases and the V segment lost 5 bases, leaving 8 bases of the junction unmatched. Germline CDR1 SNHLY, CDR2 FYNNEI. The CDR3 is CASSSQGVWTEAFF. The CDR3 bases are TGTGCCAGCAGTTCCCAGGGGGTTTGGACTGAAGCTTTCTTT. Variable domain in full (rest from reference TRBV2 and TRBJ1-1): EPEVTQTPSHQVTQMGQEVILRCVPISNHLYFYWYRQILGQKVEFLVSFYNNEISEKSEIFDDQFSVERPDGSNFTLKIRSTKLEDSAMYFCASSSQGVWTEAFFGQGTRLTVV.

A few counts support this clonotype. The chain employs TRBV27 and TRBJ1-6; D is ambiguous. The V end lost 6 bases, the J end lost 7 bases, and 16 bases lay between the germline ends. CDR3 size: 15 residues. Germline V gives CDR1 MNHEY, CDR2 SMNVEV (reference sequence). CDR3 protein: CASSPRSGYNSPLHF. The CDR3 coding sequence is TGTGCCAGCAGCCCCCGGTCTGGGTACAATTCACCCCTCCACTTT.

At least ten counts were recorded for this clonotype. The CDR3 nucleotides read TGTGCCAGCAGTCGGGGGGGGTCCTACGAGCAGTACTTC. Translating it yields CASSRGGSYEQYF. The rearrangement links TRBV3-1 to TRBJ2-7; 8 nucleotides agree with TRBD2. CDR3 length: 13 amino acids. Germline CDR1 and CDR2: LGHDT and YNNKEL (reference sequence). J gave up 1 base and V 6 bases, and 2 bases lay outside the gene matches.

In its sample, this clonotype was seen a few times. The chain employs TRBV4-1 and TRBJ2-5; TRBD2 matches at 9 bases. The germline V gene has CDR1 MGHRA and CDR2 YSYEKL. V dropped 4 bases and J dropped 5; count of bases not matched to a gene: 5. The CDR3 contains 14 residues. DNA of the CDR3: TGCGCCAGCAGCCGCGGGGGGGCGGAGGAGACCCAGTACTTC. Amino acids: CASSRGGAEETQYF.

With regard to this clonotype: One base away lies a much larger clone, so this may be a sequencing read error. The V and J genes are TRBV7-2 and TRBJ2-1; D gene ambiguous. Germline V gene lookup returns CDR1 SGHTA and CDR2 FQGNSA. CDR3 length equals 14 residues. Written as DNA, the CDR3 is TGTGCCAGCAGCTTAGACATTGTGTACATTGAGCAGTTCTTC. This sequence encodes CASSLDIVYIEQFF.

This chain connects TRBV7-2 to TRBJ2-1; D is ambiguous. The CDR3 has 12 amino acids. Trimming cost V 1 base and J 13 bases, with 11 bases left between them. Germline CDR1 and CDR2: SGHTA and FQGNSA. The CDR3 DNA reads TGTGCCAGCAGCTTAGGTCCTGCTGGCCAGTTCTTC. It yields the protein CASSLGPAGQFF.

There are many counts of this clonotype. V gene TRBV10-3 combines with J gene TRBJ2-2; TRBD2 is a possible D gene (7 bases). Trimming removed 1 base from V and 5 bases from J, with 11 bases in between. The CDR3 is made up of 15 amino acids. Germline CDR1 reads ENHRY; CDR2 reads SYGVKD. CDR3 amino acids: CAISEWGGRTGELFF. The CDR3 bases are TGTGCCATCAGTGAGTGGGGGGGCCGGACCGGGGAGCTGTTTTTT.

The sample holds many counts of this clonotype. The V call is TRBV12-3 or TRBV12-4, the J call TRBJ2-5; 7 bases align to TRBD1. V gave up 6 bases and J gave up 0 bases; unmatched junction bases: 10. The CDR3 runs to 16 residues. The chain's CDR3 is CASSPSGRGNQETQYF. The CDR3 region has the DNA TGTGCCAGCAGCCCGTCGGGCAGGGGGAACCAAGAGACCCAGTACTTC.

The J gene is TRBJ1-2, the V gene TRBV6-5; D unclear. From germline, CDR1 is MNHEY and CDR2 SVGAGI. The CDR3 loop spans 15 amino acids. Trimming took 2 bases from V and 5 from J, leaving 15 bases between them. CDR3: CASSYVAGSPYGYTF. The CDR3 DNA reads TGTGCCAGCAGTTACGTGGCAGGTTCGCCGTATGGCTACACCTTC.

This clonotype was observed many times. The chain combines TRBV6-2 or TRBV6-3 with TRBJ1-5; the D gene is possibly TRBD1 (6 bases). Germline CDR1 and CDR2: MNHEY and SVGEGT. Trimming stripped 9 bases from V and 1 base from J, with 7 bases between. The CDR3 is made up of 12 amino acids. CDR3 sequence: CARGGSNQPQHF. CDR3 coding DNA: TGTGCCAGAGGGGGAAGCAATCAGCCCCAGCATTTT.

This clonotype was seen many times. The genes are TRBV28 and TRBJ2-6; 11 bases map to TRBD1. The J segment lost 2 bases and the V segment lost 7 bases, leaving 19 bases of the junction unmatched. Germline V lookup: CDR1 MDHEN, CDR2 SYDVKM. The CDR3 is 21 residues long. As DNA, the CDR3 is TGTGCCAGCATTGGGACAGGGGGTTGGCGGGAGAGGGGTCCTGGGGCCAACGTCCTGACTTTC. Residues: CASIGTGGWRERGPGANVLTF.

This clonotype was counted ten times or more. The chain employs TRBV28 and TRBJ2-7; tentatively, D is TRBD2 (6 bases). V gave up 9 bases and J gave up 2 bases, with 23 bases separating them. Germline V lookup: CDR1 MDHEN, CDR2 SYDVKM. This CDR3 comprises 16 residues. The CDR3 nucleotides are TGTGCCAGATACCGGGACGCTGAAAAGCGGGCCTACGAGCAGTACTTC. It is translated as CARYRDAEKRAYEQYF. Drawing the rest from reference TRBV28 and TRBJ2-7, the complete variable domain is DVKVTQSSRYLVKRTGEKVFLECVQDMDHENMFWYRQDPGLGLRLIYFSYDVKMKEKGDIPEGYSVSREKKERFSLILESASTNQTSMYLCARYRDAEKRAYEQYFGPGTRLTVT.

This clonotype has ten or more counts. The rearrangement uses TRBV4-1 and TRBJ1-4, with 7 bases that match TRBD1. The J segment lost 0 bases and the V segment lost 4 bases, leaving 2 bases of the junction unmatched. Germline V gives CDR1 MGHRA, CDR2 YSYEKL. The CDR3 contains 15 residues. CDR3 sequence: CASSRTGATNEKLFF. DNA for the CDR3: TGCGCCAGCAGCCGCACAGGGGCAACTAATGAAAAACTGTTTTTT.

This clonotype was detected ten times or more. The rearrangement uses TRBV30 and TRBJ2-7; D remains unclear. This CDR3 has 13 residues. Looked up from germline, CDR1 is GTSNPN and CDR2 is SVGIG (reference sequence). Trimming cost V 1 base and J 2 bases, with 9 bases left between them. CDR3 amino acids: CAWSAGGAYEQYF. CDR3 DNA: TGTGCCTGGAGTGCCGGCGGAGCCTACGAGCAGTACTTC.

This clonotype was recorded many times. The rearrangement joins TRBV29-1 to TRBJ2-1; the D is unclear. The CDR3 consists of 16 residues. From germline, CDR1 is SQVTM and CDR2 ANQGSEA. The ends were cut back, 8 bases at V and 0 bases at J, with 20 bases in the middle. CDR3 amino acids: CSTAAETLGSYNEQFF. The CDR3 region has the DNA TGCAGCACCGCCGCAGAGACATTGGGCTCCTACAATGAGCAGTTCTTC.

The CDR3 here is CSARAGVAETQYF. In DNA form, the CDR3 reads TGCAGTGCTAGAGCGGGGGTTGCAGAAACCCAGTACTTC. The V and J genes are TRBV20-1 and TRBJ2-5, with D possibly matching TRBD2 (6 bases). CDR1 DFQATT and CDR2 SNEGSKA come from the germline V gene (reference sequence). There are 13 residues in the CDR3. V was shortened by 1 base and J by 8 bases, with 14 bases between the two germline ends.